This TCR beta chain was profiled in a study of blood T cells in healthy people across ages. Note on this clonotype: What it recognizes is unknown.

Next came a second PCR, run for about 7 to 11 cycles, which used a sample-barcoded 5' primer along with a J-beta primer mix. Via MiXCR, TCRdb re-called the 5' RACE reads, giving one row per CDR3 protein. Among about 670,000 distinct CDR3 sequences listed, approximately 40% were seen once. The authors drew 7.5 to 10 milliliters of peripheral blood from each donor. Findings and caveats of the study: Roughly linearly, TCR beta diversity per million T cells fell as age increased.

This sequence was found in a man older than 75 in good health. Material for sequencing was blood.

The DNA for the CDR3 is TGTGCCAGCAGTTTACAAGGCAGGCCGCTGGTTGGCTACACCTTC. Residues: CASSLQGRPLVGYTF. V is TRBV28 and J is TRBJ1-2; no firm D call. The CDR3 spans 15 residues. Germline V gene data show CDR1 as MDHEN and CDR2 as SYDVKM. V lost 2 bases, J lost 7 bases, and 17 bases lay in between.